The next 5 T cell receptor beta chains were all read from a single sample in a study of cytomegalovirus exposure and HLA in healthy donors. In the PCR, 60 Vbeta and 13 Jbeta primers were used. Clones were sequenced by immunoSEQ multiplex PCR, and TCRdb holds only the in-frame ones, with some missing. This table holds about 98,000 clones, 80% to 85% found once. Source material: PBMCs. The receptors were gathered from a middle-aged man in good health and CMV-seronegative.

V is TRBV7-9 and J is TRBJ1-4; TRBD1 matches 7 bases. Germline V gene sequence: CDR1 SEHNR, CDR2 FQNEAQ (reference sequence). V trimming: 5 bases; J trimming: 9 bases; junction bases outside the gene matches: 15. CDR3 size: 16 residues. For the CDR3, the DNA is TGTGCCAGCAGCCCGATTTTAGACCATAGGGGGCAAAAACTGTTTTTT. It yields the protein CASSPILDHRGQKLFF.

V gene TRBV6-6 combines with J gene TRBJ1-5, with 9 positions matching TRBD1. The CDR3 loop spans 16 amino acids. Per germline, CDR1 MNHNY and CDR2 SVGAGI (reference sequence). With V trimmed by 0 bases and J by 2 bases, 2 bases remained unmatched. The CDR3 DNA sequence: TGTGCCAGCAGTTACTCTACAGGGGGCCGCAATCAGCCCCAGCATTTT. Translation gives CASSYSTGGRNQPQHF.

The chain is built from TRBV6-1 and TRBJ1-2; 7 bases agree with TRBD1. CDR1 is MNHNS and CDR2 is SASEGT in the germline V gene. The V gene end was trimmed by 3 bases and the J gene end by 6 bases; junction bases not matched to a gene: 10. The CDR3 extends over 15 amino acids. CDR3 residues: CASSETGSGGDGYTF. CDR3 DNA: TGTGCCAGCAGTGAGACCGGTTCAGGGGGAGATGGCTACACCTTC.

The genes are TRBV27 and TRBJ1-5, with a tentative D call TRBD1 (6 bases). CDR3 length: 14 amino acids. The germline V and J ends were trimmed by 5 bases and 4 bases, with 12 bases remaining between them. Looked up from germline, CDR1 is MNHEY and CDR2 is SMNVEV (reference sequence). The CDR3 bases are TGTGCCAGCAGTACCCAGGGGACGAATCAGCCCCAGCATTTT. This sequence encodes CASSTQGTNQPQHF.

This chain links TRBV5-1 with TRBJ2-7; D gene ambiguous. The CDR3 length is 13 residues. Trimming left V 2 bases short and J 0 bases short, with 6 bases between. Per the germline V gene, CDR1 is SGHRS and CDR2 is YFSETQ. This chain's CDR3 is CASSFRSSYEQYF. CDR3 bases: TGCGCCAGCAGCTTTAGGAGCTCCTACGAGCAGTACTTC.